A single sample is the source of the 31 T cell receptor beta chains below, sequenced in a study of blood T cell repertoires in COVID-19 (dated by TCRdb to the early 2020s). Library preparation used the immunoSEQ multiplex PCR assay. TCRdb mirrors the immuneACCESS table, restricted to in-frame sequences. Some clones are absent from its copies; in checked studies, under half trace to an unresolved V gene, and the reason for the others is unknown. The sample profile shows 200,000 to 250,000 clones; roughly 79% of them were found once. The top ten constitute 7.5% of the sample. Sequenced input: peripheral blood. The receptor set was obtained from a woman older than 75 with COVID-19, enrolled during active disease.

The J gene is TRBJ1-5, the V gene TRBV2; D not resolved. Trimming cost V 6 bases and J 2 bases, with 11 bases left between them. This CDR3 contains 14 residues. Germline V gene sequence: CDR1 SNHLY, CDR2 FYNNEI. The CDR3, as DNA: TGTGCCAGCAGACCTTTAGTCGGCAATCAGCCCCAGCATTTT. Its translation: CASRPLVGNQPQHF.

The gene calls are TRBV7-3 and TRBJ2-1; 9 nucleotides align to TRBD2. After removal of 3 bases from V and 3 bases from J, the junction contained 6 bases not matched to a gene. Germline V gives CDR1 SGHTA, CDR2 FQGTGA. The CDR3 has 16 amino acids. CDR3 sequence reads: CASSFVAGVGYNEQFF. The CDR3 nucleotides are TGTGCCAGCAGCTTCGTAGCGGGAGTGGGCTACAATGAGCAGTTCTTC.

CDR3 bases: TGTGCCAGCAGCCCACGACCGACTAGCGGGGGGGAGACCCAGTACTTC. Its translation is CASSPRPTSGGETQYF. The chain is built from TRBV5-4 and TRBJ2-5; 13 bases are a match to TRBD2. Trimming took 4 bases from V and 5 from J; bases not matched to a gene: 8. The CDR3 covers 16 residues. CDR1 SGHNT and CDR2 YYREEE come from the germline V gene (reference sequence).

The rearrangement joins TRBV19 to TRBJ2-1; 14 bases align to TRBD2. Germline CDR1 LNHDA, CDR2 SQIVND (reference sequence). The CDR3 has 16 residues. J was trimmed by 8 bases and V by 4 bases; bases with no gene match: 7. The CDR3, as DNA: TGTGCCAGTAGTACCACGACTAGCGGGAGGGCCTATGAGCAGTTCTTC. Its protein product is CASSTTTSGRAYEQFF.

The rearrangement uses TRBV5-1 and TRBJ2-5, with 8 positions matching TRBD1. The CDR3 is made up of 16 amino acids. CDR1 is SGHRS and CDR2 is YFSETQ in the germline V gene. The V gene end was trimmed by 4 bases and the J gene end by 1 base; junction bases not matched to a gene: 9. CDR3 DNA: TGCGCCAGCAGCAGCCGGGGACAGGTGGGCCAAGAGACCCAGTACTTC. This gives the protein CASSSRGQVGQETQYF.

The J gene is TRBJ2-7, the V gene TRBV4-3; maybe TRBD2 (5 bases). Germline V gene data show CDR1 as LGHNA and CDR2 as YSLEER. V gave up 1 base and J gave up 6 bases, with 10 bases separating them. The CDR3 runs 13 residues. CDR3 in DNA: TGCGCCAGCAGCCAAGGCCTAGAGGGCGAGCAGTACTTC. The encoded protein is CASSQGLEGEQYF.

V and J are TRBV13 and TRBJ2-5; the D gene is possibly TRBD2 (6 bases). The CDR3 loop spans 14 amino acids. Germline CDR1 is PRHDT and CDR2 is FYEKMQ (reference sequence). Between the trimmed V and J ends, which lost 8 bases and 4 bases, there was a span of 17 bases. CDR3 nucleotides: TGTGCCAGCGTTCAGGGCCCGGAGGGAGAGACCCAGTACTTC. It encodes CASVQGPEGETQYF.

The chain employs TRBV6-1 and TRBJ1-5; D remains ambiguous. The length of the CDR3 is 16 residues. Germline lookup yields CDR1 MNHNS and CDR2 SASEGT. Trimming took 4 bases from V and 2 from J, leaving 15 bases between them. CDR3 bases: TGTGCCAGCAGTGGCCCTCGGGGAAGCGGCAATCAGCCCCAGCATTTT. Translating it yields CASSGPRGSGNQPQHF.

The chain is built from TRBV5-3 and TRBJ1-1; D possibly corresponds to TRBD1 (6 bases). TRBV5-3 is an open reading frame, and its role is uncertain. Trimming removed 2 bases at V and 0 bases at J, with 14 bases between. This CDR3 comprises 16 residues. CDR3 nucleotide sequence: TGTGCCAGAAGCTTACAGGGCGCCTTCATGAACACTGAAGCTTTCTTT. Translating gives CARSLQGAFMNTEAFF.

The chain links TRBV19 to TRBJ1-2; 9 bases are shared with TRBD1. This CDR3 is built from 15 residues. Trimming at V came to 4 bases and at J to 3 bases, leaving 6 bases not matched to a gene. CDR1 is LNHDA and CDR2 is SQIVND in the germline V gene (reference sequence). The DNA for the CDR3 is TGTGCCAGTAGTACCCACCGGGACAGGGACTATGGCTACACCTTC. The encoded protein is CASSTHRDRDYGYTF.

Comment on this clone: Other DNA sequences in this sample translate to the same CDR3. The rearrangement uses TRBV3-1 (or the pseudogene TRBV3-2) and TRBJ1-1; D may be TRBD1 (5 bases). Germline values: CDR1 LGHDT, CDR2 YNNKEL (reference sequence). With 1 base removed from V and 1 base from J, the gap between germline ends came to 7 bases. The CDR3 is 14 residues long. In DNA, the CDR3 is TGTGCCAGCAGCCAAGGAACAGGGAACACTGAAGCTTTCTTT. It codes for CASSQGTGNTEAFF.

This chain uses TRBV7-3 with TRBJ2-1; 10 bases fit TRBD2. Per the germline V gene, CDR1 is SGHTA and CDR2 is FQGTGA. The trim removed 5 bases at V and 4 bases at J, leaving 5 bases unmatched. The CDR3 is made up of 15 amino acids. CDR3 sequence (DNA): TGTGCCAGCAGCCTTCTAGCGGGGGTATACAATGAGCAGTTCTTC. Protein: CASSLLAGVYNEQFF.

V gene TRBV27 combines with J gene TRBJ2-1, with D possibly being TRBD2 (7 bases). The V gene lost 5 bases and the J gene lost 0 bases, with 17 bases spanning the gap. This CDR3 is built from 17 residues. The germline V gene has CDR1 MNHEY and CDR2 SMNVEV (reference sequence). The CDR3 loop reads CASSPLRGASSYNEQFF. In DNA, the CDR3 is TGTGCCAGCAGTCCCCTCCGGGGGGCGAGCTCCTACAATGAGCAGTTCTTC.

V and J are TRBV4-1 and TRBJ2-4; 12 nucleotides match TRBD2. The CDR3 length is 19 residues. Germline V gene lookup returns CDR1 MGHRA and CDR2 YSYEKL. After removal of 2 bases from V and 4 bases from J, the junction contained 12 bases not matched to a gene. CDR3 sequence reads: CASSQPVGLAGNQKNIQYF. The CDR3 nucleotides read TGCGCCAGCAGCCAACCCGTCGGACTAGCGGGAAATCAGAAAAACATTCAGTACTTC.

The genes are TRBV4-1 and TRBJ1-1, with D possibly being TRBD1 (6 bases). The CDR3 is made up of 14 amino acids. With 2 bases removed from V and 8 bases from J, the gap between germline ends came to 15 bases. The germline gives CDR1 MGHRA, CDR2 YSYEKL. The CDR3 region has the DNA TGCGCCAGCAGCCAACCCACAGGGCCAGGGGAAGCTTTCTTT. It is translated as CASSQPTGPGEAFF.

This chain uses TRBV7-3 with TRBJ2-5; no definite D call. V was clipped by 5 bases and J by 5 bases, with 12 bases between them. The CDR3 loop spans 13 amino acids. Germline CDR1 reads SGHTA; CDR2 reads FQGTGA. This CDR3 is CASSIRSSETQYF. The CDR3 region has the DNA TGTGCCAGCAGCATTCGGTCTTCGGAGACCCAGTACTTC. The full variable domain, in which reference TRBV7-3 and TRBJ2-5 provide the parts outside the CDR3, is GAGVSQTPSNKVTEKGKYVELRCDPISGHTALYWYRQSLGQGPEFLIYFQGTGAADDSGLPNDRFFAVRPEGSVSTLKIQRTERGDSAVYLCASSIRSSETQYFGPGTRLLVL.

This chain connects TRBV12-3 or TRBV12-4 to TRBJ2-5; TRBD2 agrees at 9 bases. The CDR3 spans 13 residues. The V and J ends lost 4 bases and 7 bases, in that order; junction bases with no gene match: 4. The CDR3 region is CASSSGGGVTQYF. In DNA form, the CDR3 reads TGTGCCAGCAGTTCAGGCGGGGGGGTGACCCAGTACTTC.

The rearrangement joins TRBV27 to TRBJ2-7, with 9 bases identical to TRBD1. The CDR3 is 14 amino acids. Germline V lookup: CDR1 MNHEY, CDR2 SMNVEV (reference sequence). The junction had 4 bases not matched to a gene; V was cut back by 2 bases and J by 5 bases. CDR3 protein: CASSLTGQGNEQYF. In DNA, the CDR3 is TGTGCCAGCAGTTTAACGGGACAGGGAAACGAGCAGTACTTC.

This chain connects TRBV11-2 to TRBJ1-1, with 11 nucleotides matching TRBD1. Germline V gives CDR1 SGHAT, CDR2 FQNNGV. This CDR3 is built from 19 residues. V lost 5 bases to trimming and J lost 0 bases; unmatched junction nucleotides: 14. Here the CDR3 reads CASSLRVPGQGVMNTEAFF. The CDR3 bases are TGTGCCAGCAGCCTGCGGGTCCCGGGACAGGGGGTTATGAACACTGAAGCTTTCTTT.

This clone was seen only a few times. The chain couples TRBV15 to TRBJ2-3; D may be TRBD2 (5 bases). V lost 6 bases and J 3 bases, leaving 13 bases between the germline ends. Germline CDR1 reads LNHNV; CDR2 reads YYDKDF (reference sequence). The CDR3 runs 14 residues. The CDR3 loop reads CATSLRSGTDTQYF. The CDR3 DNA is TGTGCCACCAGTCTGCGAAGCGGTACAGATACGCAGTATTTT.

The rearrangement uses TRBV14 and TRBJ2-3; perhaps TRBD1 as D (5 bases). Trimming pared 4 bases from V and 9 bases from J, leaving 11 bases between. The germline V gene encodes CDR1 SGHDN and CDR2 FVKESK. The CDR3 contains 12 residues. This CDR3 reads CASSPAPGTQYF. CDR3 sequence (DNA): TGTGCCAGCAGCCCCGCCCCAGGGACGCAGTATTTT.

The chain combines TRBV3-1 (or the pseudogene TRBV3-2) with TRBJ1-6; D not certain. Trimming cost V 0 bases and J 0 bases, with 12 bases left between them. Germline lookup yields CDR1 LGHDT and CDR2 YNNKEL (reference sequence). The CDR3 runs 18 residues. The CDR3 DNA reads TGTGCCAGCAGCCAAGAGGGAGGTGGAAGCTCCTATAATTCACCCCTCCACTTT. Residues: CASSQEGGGSSYNSPLHF.

CDR3 in amino acids: CASSSSSGGFNEQFF. CDR3 nucleotides: TGTGCCAGCAGCTCTTCTAGCGGGGGATTCAATGAGCAGTTCTTC. The chain couples TRBV5-4 to TRBJ2-1, with TRBD2 matching over 10 bases. CDR1 and CDR2 from the germline V gene are SGHNT and YYREEE (reference sequence). V lost 3 bases to trimming and J lost 6 bases; unmatched junction nucleotides: 6. The CDR3 is 15 amino acids.

This chain links TRBV5-1 with TRBJ1-2; 8 bases are shared with TRBD1. Germline loops: CDR1 SGHRS, CDR2 YFSETQ. The CDR3 has 13 amino acids. J lost 5 bases, V lost 7 bases, and 7 bases had no gene match. The CDR3 sequence: CASDFRDRYGYTF. DNA of the CDR3: TGCGCCAGCGACTTCAGGGACAGGTATGGCTACACCTTC.

V usage is TRBV28 and J usage is TRBJ2-5; 12 bases align to TRBD2. CDR1 MDHEN and CDR2 SYDVKM come from the germline V gene. Germline trimming cut 5 bases from V and 2 bases from J; bases unmatched to any gene: 3. CDR3 length equals 15 residues. In DNA, the CDR3 is TGTGCCAGCAGTCTACTAGCGGGAGGACAAGAGACCCAGTACTTC. Encoded protein: CASSLLAGGQETQYF. The variable domain in full, completed from reference TRBV28 and TRBJ2-5, reads DVKVTQSSRYLVKRTGEKVFLECVQDMDHENMFWYRQDPGLGLRLIYFSYDVKMKEKGDIPEGYSVSREKKERFSLILESASTNQTSMYLCASSLLAGGQETQYFGPGTRLLVL.

As concerns this clone: This same CDR3 is encoded by further DNA sequences in the sample. The V gene is TRBV18, the J gene TRBJ2-5, with TRBD2 identical over 7 bases. V shed 3 bases and J 3 bases; nucleotides not matched to a gene: 1. Germline values: CDR1 KGHSH, CDR2 LQKENI. The CDR3 loop spans 13 amino acids. This CDR3 is CASSPGLEETQYF. The CDR3 DNA sequence: TGTGCCAGCTCACCCGGACTAGAAGAGACCCAGTACTTC.

The chain combines TRBV5-1 with TRBJ2-1; no reliable D call. Germline values: CDR1 SGHRS, CDR2 YFSETQ. The V end was cut by 4 bases, the J end by 1 base, with 12 bases between. The CDR3 length is 15 residues. Written as DNA, the CDR3 is TGCGCCAGCAGCACCGTCGCCGGGTCCTACAATGAGCAGTTCTTC. It translates to CASSTVAGSYNEQFF. The full variable domain, in which reference TRBV5-1 and TRBJ2-1 provide the parts outside the CDR3, is KAGVTQTPRYLIKTRGQQVTLSCSPISGHRSVSWYQQTPGQGLQFLFEYFSETQRNKGNFPGRFSGRQFSNSRSEMNVSTLELGDSALYLCASSTVAGSYNEQFFGPGTRLTVL.

The V gene is TRBV28, the J gene TRBJ1-5; 9 nucleotides agree with TRBD1. Germline V lookup: CDR1 MDHEN, CDR2 SYDVKM. Unmatched junction bases numbered 11, after V lost 5 bases and J lost 6 bases. This CDR3 contains 16 residues. The CDR3 here is CASSLGGTGLIQPQHF. The CDR3 DNA follows: TGTGCCAGCAGTCTAGGGGGGACAGGGCTTATTCAGCCCCAGCATTTT.

This clone showed up just once. This chain links TRBV6-5 with TRBJ1-2; 9 bases line up with TRBD1. V lost 0 bases, J lost 13 bases, and 12 bases stayed unmatched. Germline CDR1 and CDR2: MNHEY and SVGAGI. The CDR3 sequence is 15 residues long. CDR3 sequence: CASSYSNRGLAIATF. CDR3 sequence (DNA): TGTGCCAGCAGTTACTCGAACAGGGGGCTGGCAATCGCCACCTTC.

The V gene is TRBV6-2 or TRBV6-3, the J gene TRBJ1-2; D possibly corresponds to TRBD1 (6 bases). Trimming cost V 5 bases and J 5 bases, with 15 bases left between them. The CDR3 is 14 residues long. In germline, CDR1 is MNHEY, CDR2 SVGEGT. The CDR3 is CASSRPGQTYGYTF. The CDR3 coding sequence is TGTGCCAGCAGTCGCCCGGGACAAACGTATGGCTACACCTTC.

A single count supports this clone. This chain joins TRBV5-1 and TRBJ1-4, with D maybe TRBD1 (5 bases). Germline loops: CDR1 SGHRS, CDR2 YFSETQ. This CDR3 has 15 amino acids. Trimming stripped 3 bases from V and 5 bases from J, with 14 bases between. The CDR3, as DNA: TGCGCCAGCAGCTCTAAGGGGCTCTTCAATGAAAAACTGTTTTTT. Translating gives CASSSKGLFNEKLFF.